These 8 T cell receptor beta chains were all obtained from the same sample, sequenced in a study of cytomegalovirus exposure and HLA in healthy donors. The PCR had 60 Vbeta and 13 Jbeta primers. The repertoire was sequenced with immunoSEQ multiplex PCR; TCRdb's copy has only in-frame clones and lacks some. This repertoire shows 95,000 to 150,000 clones, about two thirds found once; its top ten account for 8% to 8.5%. Sequenced input: PBMCs. These receptors all come from a woman aged 40 to 50 in good health and CMV-seropositive.

The chain combines TRBV2 with TRBJ1-5; 7 positions match TRBD1. V trimming: 8 bases; J trimming: 3 bases; junction bases outside the gene matches: 4. The CDR3 contains 13 residues. Germline V gene lookup returns CDR1 SNHLY and CDR2 FYNNEI. The chain's CDR3 is CASGQDLNQPQHF. The DNA for the CDR3 is TGTGCCAGCGGACAGGACCTCAATCAGCCCCAGCATTTT.

This clone was observed a single time. This chain links TRBV14 with TRBJ2-6, with a possible D match to TRBD2 (5 bases). Germline loops: CDR1 SGHDN, CDR2 FVKESK. Trimming removed 2 bases from V and 0 bases from J, with 14 bases in between. The CDR3 runs 18 residues. CDR3 coding DNA: TGTGCCAGCAGCCAACGGGAAGGGAAATTCTCTGGGGCCAACGTCCTGACTTTC. This codes for CASSQREGKFSGANVLTF.

The chain carries TRBV29-1 and TRBJ2-7; tentatively, D is TRBD1 (5 bases). Per the germline V gene, CDR1 is SQVTM and CDR2 is ANQGSEA. The CDR3 is 14 amino acids. V was trimmed by 1 base and J by 5 bases, leaving 15 bases between them. CDR3 residues: CSVEVGAVGDEQYF. The CDR3, as DNA: TGCAGCGTTGAAGTTGGGGCCGTAGGAGACGAGCAGTACTTC.

This chain links TRBV18 with TRBJ1-4; a weak D match, TRBD1 (5 bases). V shed 5 bases and J shed 4 bases, with 11 bases lying between them. The CDR3 extends over 14 amino acids. From germline, CDR1 is KGHSH and CDR2 LQKENI. The CDR3 DNA sequence: TGTGCCAGCTCATCCCCGGGGGTTAATGAAAAACTGTTTTTT. It translates to CASSSPGVNEKLFF.

This clone was picked up a small number of times. The rearrangement links TRBV4-1 to TRBJ1-4; D uncertain. CDR1 and CDR2 from the germline V gene are MGHRA and YSYEKL. Trimming shortened V by 3 bases and J by 2 bases, and 4 bases separated the two germline ends. This CDR3 is built from 13 residues. The CDR3 region is CASSQQTNEKLFF. CDR3 nucleotide sequence: TGCGCCAGCAGCCAGCAGACTAATGAAAAACTGTTTTTT.

CDR3 sequence reads: CASSLFGAWGEDTQYF. The CDR3 bases are TGTGCCAGCAGCTTGTTCGGGGCTTGGGGGGAAGATACGCAGTATTTT. The chain links TRBV5-4 to TRBJ2-3; D possibly corresponds to TRBD2 (6 bases). Germline V gene sequence: CDR1 SGHNT, CDR2 YYREEE (reference sequence). CDR3 length equals 16 residues. Deletions cut 1 base from V and 5 bases from J, with 17 bases between.

The chain uses TRBV4-3 and TRBJ2-7, with 7 bases identical to TRBD1. The germline gives CDR1 LGHNA, CDR2 YSLEER. The CDR3 consists of 17 residues. Losses at the gene ends were 0 bases for V and 6 bases for J; bases not matched to a gene: 14. The CDR3, as DNA: TGCGCCAGCAGCCAAGACCTCACAGGGGTCAGAGCAGGCGAGCAGTACTTC. Translation: CASSQDLTGVRAGEQYF.

This clone showed up many times. The chain joins TRBV10-3 to TRBJ2-7; TRBD1 agrees at 8 bases. This CDR3 has 15 amino acids. Germline V gives CDR1 ENHRY, CDR2 SYGVKD. The trim removed 7 bases at V and 3 bases at J, leaving 11 bases unmatched. The CDR3 sequence: CAITPGTGSRYEQYF. The CDR3, as DNA: TGTGCCATCACTCCGGGGACAGGATCACGCTACGAGCAGTACTTC.